In its sample, the clone carrying this T cell receptor (beta chain) was seen a few times. Original data processing: Researchers report that nucleated cell counts were estimated from reference gene primer amplification. The protocol was immunoSEQ multiplex PCR, while the TCRdb copy is restricted to in-frame clones and leaves out a portion. Clone size and the V and J calls come from that table; the DNA yielded D and trimming. The table has 80,000 to 95,000 clones, about 82% seen once. This record comes from a study of blood T cell repertoires in COVID-19. About the research overall: Donors in the United States, Italy and Spain gave samples during acute or convalescent COVID-19. Nucleic acid was either cDNA or gDNA, and it came from T cells, B-cell-depleted T cells, or PBMCs.

There are 13 residues in the CDR3. Germline assignment: CDR1 SGHNT and CDR2 YYREEE (reference sequence). The V and J ends lost 0 bases and 3 bases respectively, with 7 bases between them. This clonotype was sampled from a woman of 80 years or more in a cohort sampled during active or convalescent COVID-19. The J gene is TRBJ2-7, the V gene TRBV5-4; D uncertain. The sequencing sample was made of peripheral blood. The CDR3 is CASSLGAGYEQYF. CDR3 coding DNA: TGTGCCAGCAGCTTGGGAGCAGGCTACGAGCAGTACTTC.